This passage covers 3 T cell receptor beta chains from one sample sequenced in a study of T-cell reconstitution after alpha-beta-depleted transplantation in children. Library preparation (for TCRbeta) was performed with unique molecular identifiers. Using its own MiXCR run on the PCR reads, TCRdb lists one record per CDR3 protein. Of 200,000 to 250,000 distinct CDR3 sequences in the sample, about 12% were seen once. The source was PBMCs from the stem cell graft donor, collected from the stem cell graft. These receptors came from a human donor who donated a stem cell graft to a child with acute lymphoblastic leukemia.

The genes are TRBV7-9 and TRBJ1-2; 7 nucleotides agree with TRBD1. J was trimmed by 7 bases and V by 5 bases; bases with no gene match: 13. This CDR3 contains 15 residues. The germline gives CDR1 SEHNR, CDR2 FQNEAQ (reference sequence). CDR3 amino acids: CASSPFNRGGGGYTF. The CDR3 DNA reads as TGTGCCAGCAGCCCTTTCAACAGGGGAGGTGGTGGCTACACCTTC.

In this sample, this clonotype turned up many times. This chain joins TRBV20-1 and TRBJ2-3; D gene unclear. The germline V and J ends were trimmed by 3 bases and 4 bases, with 14 bases remaining between them. The germline CDR1 and CDR2 sequences are DFQATT and SNEGSKA (reference sequence). The CDR3 contains 14 residues. Here the CDR3 DNA reads TGCAGTGCTAGTGGCTCTGATGTGGCAGATACGCAGTATTTT. Protein sequence: CSASGSDVADTQYF.

Ten or more counts support this clonotype. The DNA for the CDR3 is TGTGCCAGCAGGATACAGGGAAACACCATATATTTT. Translated, it gives CASRIQGNTIYF. The V gene is TRBV7-9, the J gene TRBJ1-3; D not certain. This CDR3 contains 12 residues. Germline CDR1 is SEHNR and CDR2 is FQNEAQ (reference sequence). Trimming stripped 6 bases from V and 4 bases from J, with 7 bases between.